The T cell receptor beta chain under discussion was sequenced for a study of Ad26.COV2.S vaccination and SARS-CoV-2 variants. Study conclusions and caveats: In vaccinated individuals, spike-specific CD8+ and CD4+ T cell responses reportedly displayed substantial breadth. Breadth of non-spike TCRs did not differ between vaccinees and placebo recipients.

Assay: immunoSEQ multiplex PCR; the TCRdb copy retains only in-frame clones and omits some. Among about 410,000 clones, about nine tenths were seen once, and the ten largest hold approximately 3.7%. Documented treatment: approximately 18 received Ad26.COV2.S at low or high dose, single or two shots; 5 received placebo; per-sample allocation not given. Day 63 following the first vaccine or placebo injection was when the samples were taken. A remark on this clone: Its antigen is unknown.

The TCR comes from a person between 18 and 59 years old who received the Ad26.COV2.S COVID-19 vaccine or a placebo. The sample consisted of peripheral blood, taken in a trial of Ad26.COV2.S vaccine versus placebo.

CDR3 bases: TGTGCCAGCAGCTTACGGACAGCCTACAATGAGCAGTTCTTC. Translated, it gives CASSLRTAYNEQFF. The chain joins TRBV11-2 to TRBJ2-1; maybe TRBD1 (6 bases). Germline CDR1 and CDR2: SGHAT and FQNNGV. The CDR3 extends over 14 amino acids. Trimming removed 2 bases from V and 2 bases from J, with 7 bases in between.